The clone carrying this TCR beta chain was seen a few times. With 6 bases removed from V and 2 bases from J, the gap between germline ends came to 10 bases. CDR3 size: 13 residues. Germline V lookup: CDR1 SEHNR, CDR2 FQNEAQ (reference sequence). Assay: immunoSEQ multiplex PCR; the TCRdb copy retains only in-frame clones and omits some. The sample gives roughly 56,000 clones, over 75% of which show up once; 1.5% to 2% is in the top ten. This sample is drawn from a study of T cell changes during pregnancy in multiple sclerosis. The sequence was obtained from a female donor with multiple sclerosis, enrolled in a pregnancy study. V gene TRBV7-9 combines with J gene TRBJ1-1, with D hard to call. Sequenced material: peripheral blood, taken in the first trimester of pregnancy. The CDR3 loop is CASSWEGNTEAFF. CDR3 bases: TGTGCCAGCAGTTGGGAGGGAAACACTGAAGCTTTCTTT.